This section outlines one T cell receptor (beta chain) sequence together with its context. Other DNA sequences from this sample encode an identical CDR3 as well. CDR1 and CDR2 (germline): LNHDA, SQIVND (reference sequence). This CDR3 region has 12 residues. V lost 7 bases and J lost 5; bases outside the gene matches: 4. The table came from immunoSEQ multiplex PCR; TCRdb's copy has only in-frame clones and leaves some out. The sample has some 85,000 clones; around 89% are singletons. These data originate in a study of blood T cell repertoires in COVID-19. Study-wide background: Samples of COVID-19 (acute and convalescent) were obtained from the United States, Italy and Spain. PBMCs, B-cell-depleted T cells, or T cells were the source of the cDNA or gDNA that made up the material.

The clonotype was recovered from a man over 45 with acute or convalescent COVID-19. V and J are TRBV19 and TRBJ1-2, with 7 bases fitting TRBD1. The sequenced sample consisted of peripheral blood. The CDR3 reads CASTRDRYGYTF. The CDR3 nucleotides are TGTGCCAGTACCCGGGACAGATATGGCTACACCTTC.